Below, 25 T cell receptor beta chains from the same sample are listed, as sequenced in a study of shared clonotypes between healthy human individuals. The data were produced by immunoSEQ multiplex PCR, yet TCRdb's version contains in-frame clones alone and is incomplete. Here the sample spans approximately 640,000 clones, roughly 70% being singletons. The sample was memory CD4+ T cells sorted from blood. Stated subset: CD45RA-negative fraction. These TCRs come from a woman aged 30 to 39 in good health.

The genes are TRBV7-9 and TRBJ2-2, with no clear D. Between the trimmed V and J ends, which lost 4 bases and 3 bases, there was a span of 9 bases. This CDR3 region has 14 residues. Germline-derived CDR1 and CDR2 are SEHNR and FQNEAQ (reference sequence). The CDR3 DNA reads TGTGCCAGCAGCTCCTCCGGCTACACCGGGGAGCTGTTTTTT. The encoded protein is CASSSSGYTGELFF.

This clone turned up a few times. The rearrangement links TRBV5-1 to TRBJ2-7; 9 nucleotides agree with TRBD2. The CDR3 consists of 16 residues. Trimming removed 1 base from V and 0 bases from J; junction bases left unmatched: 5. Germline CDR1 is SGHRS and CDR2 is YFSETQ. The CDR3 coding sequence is TGCGCCAGCAGCTTGTCTAGCGGGACCAACTCCTACGAGCAGTACTTC. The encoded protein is CASSLSSGTNSYEQYF.

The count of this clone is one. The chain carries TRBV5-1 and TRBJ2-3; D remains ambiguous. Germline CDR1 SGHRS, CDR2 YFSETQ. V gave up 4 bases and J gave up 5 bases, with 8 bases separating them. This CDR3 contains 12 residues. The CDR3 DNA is TGCGCCAGCAGCGACCCCGGAGATACGCAGTATTTT. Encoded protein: CASSDPGDTQYF. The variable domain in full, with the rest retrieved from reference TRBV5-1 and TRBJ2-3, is KAGVTQTPRYLIKTRGQQVTLSCSPISGHRSVSWYQQTPGQGLQFLFEYFSETQRNKGNFPGRFSGRQFSNSRSEMNVSTLELGDSALYLCASSDPGDTQYFGPGTRLTVL.

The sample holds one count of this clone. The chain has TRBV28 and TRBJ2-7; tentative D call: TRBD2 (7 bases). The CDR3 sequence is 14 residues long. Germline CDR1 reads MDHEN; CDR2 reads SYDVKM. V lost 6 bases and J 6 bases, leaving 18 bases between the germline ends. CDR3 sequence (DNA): TGTGCCAGCAGAAGGGGGGGAGACTACGTCGAGCAGTACTTC. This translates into CASRRGGDYVEQYF.

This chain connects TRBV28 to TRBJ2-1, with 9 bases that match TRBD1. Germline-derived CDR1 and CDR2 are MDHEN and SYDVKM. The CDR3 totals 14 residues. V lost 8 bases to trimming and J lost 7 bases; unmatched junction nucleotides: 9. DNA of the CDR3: TGTGCCAGCTTGACCGTCGGACAGGGGAATGAGCAGTTCTTC. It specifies CASLTVGQGNEQFF.

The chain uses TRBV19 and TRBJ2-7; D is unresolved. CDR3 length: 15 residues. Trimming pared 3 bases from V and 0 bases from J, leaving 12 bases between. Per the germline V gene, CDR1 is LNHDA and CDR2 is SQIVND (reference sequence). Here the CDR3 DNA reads TGTGCCAGTAGTATGAACGGACGAAGCTCCTACGAGCAGTACTTC. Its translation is CASSMNGRSSYEQYF.

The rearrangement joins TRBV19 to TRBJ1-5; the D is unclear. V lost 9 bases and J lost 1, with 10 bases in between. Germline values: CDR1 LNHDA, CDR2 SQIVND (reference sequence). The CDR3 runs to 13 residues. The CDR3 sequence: CASTDKSNQPQHF. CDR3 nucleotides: TGTGCCAGCACCGACAAGAGCAATCAGCCCCAGCATTTT.

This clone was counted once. The CDR3 sequence is CASSYRGYEQYF. In DNA, the CDR3 is TGTGCCAGCAGTTACAGGGGATACGAGCAGTACTTC. The chain employs TRBV2 and TRBJ2-7; 7 nucleotides match TRBD1. Germline V lookup: CDR1 SNHLY, CDR2 FYNNEI. V shed 5 bases and J 4 bases; nucleotides not matched to a gene: 2. The CDR3 totals 12 residues.

The CDR3 is CASSEGARISGYTF. CDR3 nucleotide sequence: TGTGCCAGCAGTGAAGGGGCCAGAATCAGTGGCTACACCTTC. The J gene is TRBJ1-2, the V gene TRBV25-1, with D perhaps matching TRBD1 (5 bases). This CDR3 is 14 amino acids long. Germline CDR1 is MGHDK and CDR2 is SYGVNS. The V end lost 2 bases, the J end lost 7 bases, and 14 bases lay between the germline ends.

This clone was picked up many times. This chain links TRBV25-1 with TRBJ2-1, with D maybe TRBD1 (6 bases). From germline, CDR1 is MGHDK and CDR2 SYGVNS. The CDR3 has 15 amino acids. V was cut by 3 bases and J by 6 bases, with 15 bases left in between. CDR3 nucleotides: TGTGCCAGCAGTGACCCCAGGGGAAGTAGCAATGAGCAGTTCTTC. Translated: CASSDPRGSSNEQFF.

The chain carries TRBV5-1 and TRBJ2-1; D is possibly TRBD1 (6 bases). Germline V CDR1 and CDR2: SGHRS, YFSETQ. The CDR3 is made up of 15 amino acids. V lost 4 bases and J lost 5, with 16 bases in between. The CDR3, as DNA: TGCGCCAGCAGCACAGGGAGCCCCACGAACAATGAGCAGTTCTTC. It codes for CASSTGSPTNNEQFF. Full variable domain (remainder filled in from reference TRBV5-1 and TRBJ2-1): KAGVTQTPRYLIKTRGQQVTLSCSPISGHRSVSWYQQTPGQGLQFLFEYFSETQRNKGNFPGRFSGRQFSNSRSEMNVSTLELGDSALYLCASSTGSPTNNEQFFGPGTRLTVL.

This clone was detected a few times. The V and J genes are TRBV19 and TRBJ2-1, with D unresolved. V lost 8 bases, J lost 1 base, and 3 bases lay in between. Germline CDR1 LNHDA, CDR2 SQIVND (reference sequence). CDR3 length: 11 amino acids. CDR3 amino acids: CASGSYNEQFF. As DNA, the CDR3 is TGTGCCAGTGGATCCTACAATGAGCAGTTCTTC.

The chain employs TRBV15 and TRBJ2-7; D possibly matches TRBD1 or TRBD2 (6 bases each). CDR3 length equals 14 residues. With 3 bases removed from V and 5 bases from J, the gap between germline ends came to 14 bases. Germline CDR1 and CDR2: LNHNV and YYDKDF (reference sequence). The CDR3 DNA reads TGTGCCACCAGCAGGGTCGGGGGCGTGCACGAGCAGTACTTC. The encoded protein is CATSRVGGVHEQYF.

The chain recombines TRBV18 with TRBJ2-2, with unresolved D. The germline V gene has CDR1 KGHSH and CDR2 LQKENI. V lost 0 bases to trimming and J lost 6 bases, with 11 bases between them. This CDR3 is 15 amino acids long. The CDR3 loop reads CASSPPSRGPGELFF. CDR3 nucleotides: TGTGCCAGCTCACCACCGTCGAGAGGTCCCGGGGAGCTGTTTTTT.

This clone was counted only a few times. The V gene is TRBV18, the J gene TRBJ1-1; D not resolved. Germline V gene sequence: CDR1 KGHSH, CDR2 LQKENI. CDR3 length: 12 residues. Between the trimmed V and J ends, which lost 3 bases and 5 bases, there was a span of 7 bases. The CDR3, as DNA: TGTGCCAGCTCACCGGCGGAAACTGAAGCTTTCTTT. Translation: CASSPAETEAFF. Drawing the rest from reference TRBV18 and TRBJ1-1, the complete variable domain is NAGVMQNPRHLVRRRGQEARLRCSPMKGHSHVYWYRQLPEEGLKFMVYLQKENIIDESGMPKERFSAEFPKEGPSILRIQQVVRGDSAAYFCASSPAETEAFFGQGTRLTVV.

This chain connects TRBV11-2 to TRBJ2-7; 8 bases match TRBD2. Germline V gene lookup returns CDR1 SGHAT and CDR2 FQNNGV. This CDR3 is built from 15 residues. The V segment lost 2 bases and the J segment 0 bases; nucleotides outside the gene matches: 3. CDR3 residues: CASSLSSGLSYEQYF. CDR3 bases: TGTGCCAGCAGCTTATCTAGCGGGCTCTCCTACGAGCAGTACTTC.

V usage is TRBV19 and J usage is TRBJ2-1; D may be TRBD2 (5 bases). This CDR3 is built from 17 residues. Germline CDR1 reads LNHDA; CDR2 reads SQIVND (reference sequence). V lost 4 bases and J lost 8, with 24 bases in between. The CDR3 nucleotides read TGTGCCAGTAGTAAGGGCGGGCTCCTTAGGGCTGGCGATGAGCAGTTCTTC. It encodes CASSKGGLLRAGDEQFF.

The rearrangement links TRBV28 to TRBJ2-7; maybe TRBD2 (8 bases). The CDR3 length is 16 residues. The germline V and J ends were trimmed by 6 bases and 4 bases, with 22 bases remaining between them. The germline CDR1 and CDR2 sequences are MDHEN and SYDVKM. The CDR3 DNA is TGTGCCAGCAGGGGGGGGACAGCGGGAGTGGTGTACGAGCAGTACTTC. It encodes CASRGGTAGVVYEQYF.

CDR3 sequence (DNA): TGTGCCAGCAGTTATCGGTACACAGATACGCAGTATTTT. Protein product: CASSYRYTDTQYF. The rearrangement links TRBV6-6 to TRBJ2-3; D not certain. This CDR3 spans 13 amino acids. Trimming took off 3 bases at V and 2 bases at J, with 6 bases between the two ends. Per germline, CDR1 MNHNY and CDR2 SVGAGI (reference sequence).

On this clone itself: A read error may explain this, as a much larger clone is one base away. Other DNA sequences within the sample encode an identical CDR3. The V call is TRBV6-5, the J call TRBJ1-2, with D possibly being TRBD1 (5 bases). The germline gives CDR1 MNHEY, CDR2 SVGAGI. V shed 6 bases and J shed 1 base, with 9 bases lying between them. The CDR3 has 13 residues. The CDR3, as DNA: TGTGCCAGCAGCTACGACAGTAACTATGGCTACACCTTC. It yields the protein CASSYDSNYGYTF.

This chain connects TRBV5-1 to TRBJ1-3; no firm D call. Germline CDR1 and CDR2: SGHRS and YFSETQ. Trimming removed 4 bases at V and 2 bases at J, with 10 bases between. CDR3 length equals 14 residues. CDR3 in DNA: TGCGCCAGCAGCCCCGTTCCAGCTGGAAACACCATATATTTT. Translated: CASSPVPAGNTIYF.

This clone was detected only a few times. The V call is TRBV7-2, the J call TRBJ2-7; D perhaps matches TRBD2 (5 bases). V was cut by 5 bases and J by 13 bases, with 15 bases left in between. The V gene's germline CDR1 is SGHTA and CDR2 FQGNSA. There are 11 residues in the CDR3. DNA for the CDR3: TGTGCCAGCAGCCCAGGACTCCATAACTACTTC. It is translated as CASSPGLHNYF.

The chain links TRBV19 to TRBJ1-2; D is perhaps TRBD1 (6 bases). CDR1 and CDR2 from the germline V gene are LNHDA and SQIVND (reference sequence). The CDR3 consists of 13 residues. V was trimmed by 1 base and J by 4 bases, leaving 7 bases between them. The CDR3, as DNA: TGTGCCAGTAGTATAGGGACAGCCTATGGCTACACCTTC. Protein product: CASSIGTAYGYTF.

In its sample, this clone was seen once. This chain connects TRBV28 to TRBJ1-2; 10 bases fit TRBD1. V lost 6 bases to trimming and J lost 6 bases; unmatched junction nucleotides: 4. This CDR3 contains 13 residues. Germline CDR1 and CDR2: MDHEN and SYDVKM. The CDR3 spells CASRLTGGDGYTF. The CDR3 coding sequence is TGTGCCAGCAGGCTGACAGGGGGCGATGGCTACACCTTC.

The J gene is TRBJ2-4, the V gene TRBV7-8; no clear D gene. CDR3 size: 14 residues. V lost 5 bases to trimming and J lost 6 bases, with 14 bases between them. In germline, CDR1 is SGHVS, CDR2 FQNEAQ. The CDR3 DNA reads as TGTGCCAGCAGCCCGGCTCGGGTTTCAAACATTCAGTACTTC. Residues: CASSPARVSNIQYF.